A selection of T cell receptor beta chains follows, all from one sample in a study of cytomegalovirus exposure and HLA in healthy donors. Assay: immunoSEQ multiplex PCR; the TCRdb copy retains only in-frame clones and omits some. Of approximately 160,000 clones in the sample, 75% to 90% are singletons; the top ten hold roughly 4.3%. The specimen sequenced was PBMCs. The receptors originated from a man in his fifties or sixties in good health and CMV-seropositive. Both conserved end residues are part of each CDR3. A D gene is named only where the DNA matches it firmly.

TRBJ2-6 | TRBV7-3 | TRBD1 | CASSVWTGLSGANVLTF
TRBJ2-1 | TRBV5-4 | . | CASSLLIGDEQFF
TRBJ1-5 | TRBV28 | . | CASSIGYPINQPQHF
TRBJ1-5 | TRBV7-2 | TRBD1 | CASSLRTGGPNQPQHF
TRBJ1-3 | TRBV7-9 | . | CASSPSGNTIYF
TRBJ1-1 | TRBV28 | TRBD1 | CASSLPDRVTEAFF
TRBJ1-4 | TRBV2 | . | CASSRAFRNNEKLFF
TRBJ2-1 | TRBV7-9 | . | CASDNEQGFYNEQFF
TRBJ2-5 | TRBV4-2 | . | CASSQESPQYF
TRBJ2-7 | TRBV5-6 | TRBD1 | CASSLVQGEEQYF
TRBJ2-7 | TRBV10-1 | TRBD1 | CASSPGQGANEQYF
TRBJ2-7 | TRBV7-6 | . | CASSPLRQDPYEQYF
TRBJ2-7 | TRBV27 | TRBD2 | CASKRGGSKYEQYF
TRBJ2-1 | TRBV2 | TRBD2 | CASRVAPAGGVNEQFF
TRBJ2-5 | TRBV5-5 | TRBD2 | CASSLGVSGGLQETQYF
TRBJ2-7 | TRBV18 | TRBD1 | CASSQGAYEQYF
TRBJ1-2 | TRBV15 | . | CATSIALFNYGYTF
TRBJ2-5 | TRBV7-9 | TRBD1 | CASSLEETGWAETQYF
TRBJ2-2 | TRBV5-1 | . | CASSLSGQTNTGELFF
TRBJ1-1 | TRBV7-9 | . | CASSLDMNTEAFF
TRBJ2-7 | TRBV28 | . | CASSSGVLSEQYF
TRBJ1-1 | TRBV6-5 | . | CASSYGQTLTEAFF
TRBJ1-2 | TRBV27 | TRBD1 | CASSSDLTGCGYTF
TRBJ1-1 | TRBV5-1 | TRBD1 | CASSTDRPNEAFF
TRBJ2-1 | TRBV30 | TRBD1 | CAWSDRGQRTYNEQFF
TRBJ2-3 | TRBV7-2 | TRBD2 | CASSLVTSGATDTQYF
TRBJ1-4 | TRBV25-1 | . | CASSGLGGPNEKLFF
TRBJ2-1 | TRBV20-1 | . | CSASLVNEQFF
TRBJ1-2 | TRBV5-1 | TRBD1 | CASSSGQGVDGYTF